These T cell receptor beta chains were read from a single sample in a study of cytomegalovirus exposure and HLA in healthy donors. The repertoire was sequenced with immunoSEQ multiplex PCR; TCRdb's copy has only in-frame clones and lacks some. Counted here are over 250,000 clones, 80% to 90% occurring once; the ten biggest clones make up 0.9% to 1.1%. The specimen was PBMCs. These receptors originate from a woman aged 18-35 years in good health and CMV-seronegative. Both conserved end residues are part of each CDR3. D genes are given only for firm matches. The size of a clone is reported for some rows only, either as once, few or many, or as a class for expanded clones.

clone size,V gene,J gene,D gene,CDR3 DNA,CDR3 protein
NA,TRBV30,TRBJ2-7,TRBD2,TGTGCCTGGACAAGGGGACTAGCGGACGGCGAGCAGTACTTC,CAWTRGLADGEQYF
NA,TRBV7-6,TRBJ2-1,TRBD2,TGTGCCAGCAGCCACAGTGGGGGGGGTTGGAATGAGCAGTTCTTC,CASSHSGGGWNEQFF
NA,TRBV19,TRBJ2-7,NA,TGTGCCAGTAGTTCCCGTCCGTCCTACGAGCAGTACTTC,CASSSRPSYEQYF
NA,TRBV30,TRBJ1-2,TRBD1,TGTGCCTGGAGTCGGGACAGGGTGGCGGGCTACACCTTC,CAWSRDRVAGYTF
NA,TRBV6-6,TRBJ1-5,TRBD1,TGTGCCAGCAGTTCCCGGACAGGGGGCGGTCAGCCCCAGCATTTT,CASSSRTGGGQPQHF
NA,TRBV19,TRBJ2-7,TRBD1,TGTGCCAGTAGTATACAACGGACAGGATCCGAGCAGTACTTC,CASSIQRTGSEQYF
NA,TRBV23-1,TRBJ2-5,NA,TGCGCCAGCAGTCACCGCTTGGTGAGGGACCAAGAGACCCAGTACTTC,CASSHRLVRDQETQYF
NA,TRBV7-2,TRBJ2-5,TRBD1,TGTGCCAGCAGCTTCCCACTGACAGGGCCCAAAGAGACCCAGTACTTC,CASSFPLTGPKETQYF
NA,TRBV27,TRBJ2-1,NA,TGTGCCAGCAGTTTTGCTCGGGGTAGGGTTCTGGGTGAGCAGTTCTTC,CASSFARGRVLGEQFF
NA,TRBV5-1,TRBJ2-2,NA,TGCGCCAGCAGCTTGGCGGAGCGTGCGAACACCGGGGAGCTGTTTTTT,CASSLAERANTGELFF
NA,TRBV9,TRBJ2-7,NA,TGTGCCAGCAGCGTAGGCCCAGGGTCTAACGAGCAGTACTTC,CASSVGPGSNEQYF
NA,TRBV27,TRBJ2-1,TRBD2,TGTGCCAGCAGTTTTCTAGGGAGGGGAGTTTACAATGAGCAGTTCTTC,CASSFLGRGVYNEQFF
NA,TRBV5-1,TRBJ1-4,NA,TGCGCCAGCAGCCTCGACCGACTTAATGAAAAACTGTTTTTT,CASSLDRLNEKLFF
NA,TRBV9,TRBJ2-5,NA,TGTGCCAGCAGCGTAGGACAGGCCGAGGGGGAGTGGACCCAGTACTTC,CASSVGQAEGEWTQYF
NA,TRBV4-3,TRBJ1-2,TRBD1,TGCGCCAGCAGCCGAGAGACAGGGAACTATGGCTACACCTTC,CASSRETGNYGYTF
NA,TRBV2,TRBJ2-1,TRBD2,TGTGCCAGCAGTCCTGGACTAGCGGGGGGGAGGGATGAGCAGTTCTTC,CASSPGLAGGRDEQFF
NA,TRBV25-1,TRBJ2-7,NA,TGTGCCAGCAGTGAATCGGGGGTCTCCTACGAGCAGTACTTC,CASSESGVSYEQYF
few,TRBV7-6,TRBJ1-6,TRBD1,TGTGCCAGCAGCCGTACACAGGGGAATTCACCCCTCCACTTT,CASSRTQGNSPLHF